These 22 T cell receptor beta chains originate from one sample sequenced in a study of T-cell reconstitution after alpha-beta-depleted transplantation in children. Unique molecular identifiers were used to barcode this TCRbeta library. TCRdb itself ran the PCR reads through MiXCR, one entry per CDR3 protein. The profile shows just under 550,000 distinct CDR3 sequences, around 18% of them singletons. Source: PBMCs from the stem cell graft donor, taken from the stem cell graft. The receptors come from a human donor who donated a stem cell graft to a child with acute lymphoblastic leukemia.

This clonotype was recorded a few times. The J gene is TRBJ2-7, the V gene TRBV5-6; D might be TRBD1 (6 bases). Germline V lookup: CDR1 SGHDT, CDR2 YYEEEE. Trimming pared 4 bases from V and 1 base from J, leaving 15 bases between. The CDR3 is made up of 15 amino acids. Here the CDR3 reads CASSRLGTPSYEQYF. The CDR3 DNA is TGTGCCAGCAGCCGCCTCGGGACACCTTCCTACGAGCAGTACTTC.

This clonotype was seen a few times. CDR3 sequence reads: CASSLEVGSTGELFF. CDR3 nucleotide sequence: TGTGCCAGCAGTTTAGAAGTCGGGAGCACCGGGGAGCTGTTTTTT. The chain employs TRBV12-3 or TRBV12-4 and TRBJ2-2; a possible D gene is TRBD2 (6 bases). This CDR3 spans 15 amino acids. Trimming took 1 base from V and 4 from J, leaving 10 bases between them.

This clonotype was seen more than once but under ten times. This chain connects TRBV20-1 to TRBJ2-1; 15 positions agree with TRBD2. Germline V CDR1 and CDR2: DFQATT, SNEGSKA (reference sequence). The length of the CDR3 is 15 residues. Trimming removed 5 bases from V and 8 bases from J; junction bases left unmatched: 7. The CDR3: CSAGRGLAGGYEQFF. For the CDR3, the DNA is TGCAGTGCTGGGAGGGGACTAGCGGGAGGCTATGAGCAGTTCTTC.

This clonotype has just a few counts. This rearrangement joins TRBV9 to TRBJ2-2; 9 nucleotides match TRBD1. The J segment lost 6 bases and the V segment lost 6 bases, leaving 9 bases of the junction unmatched. Germline CDR1 reads SGDLS; CDR2 reads YYNGEE. This CDR3 contains 15 residues. CDR3 bases: TGTGCCAGCACAGAACAGGGGGCGACTCCCGGGGAGCTGTTTTTT. It codes for CASTEQGATPGELFF.

As DNA, the CDR3 is TGCGCCAGCAGCTTGAACAGGGGCGAGGGCACCGGGGAGCTGTTTTTT. Residues: CASSLNRGEGTGELFF. The gene calls are TRBV5-1 and TRBJ2-2; 7 bases align to TRBD1. The CDR3 loop spans 16 amino acids. CDR1 is SGHRS, CDR2 YFSETQ, per germline. The trim removed 1 base at V and 4 bases at J, leaving 7 bases unmatched.

The chain couples TRBV5-1 to TRBJ2-1; 8 positions agree with TRBD1. With 4 bases clipped from V and 6 bases from J, the junction kept 12 bases outside the gene matches. The CDR3 runs to 16 residues. Germline V gives CDR1 SGHRS, CDR2 YFSETQ. CDR3 in amino acids: CASSVLQGVRSNEQFF. CDR3 nucleotide sequence: TGCGCCAGCAGCGTATTACAGGGGGTGCGAAGCAATGAGCAGTTCTTC. The full variable domain, its missing parts supplied by reference TRBV5-1 and TRBJ2-1, is KAGVTQTPRYLIKTRGQQVTLSCSPISGHRSVSWYQQTPGQGLQFLFEYFSETQRNKGNFPGRFSGRQFSNSRSEMNVSTLELGDSALYLCASSVLQGVRSNEQFFGPGTRLTVL.

The J gene is TRBJ2-2, the V gene TRBV2; D gene unclear. V shed 2 bases and J shed 6 bases, with 16 bases lying between them. The CDR3 has 16 amino acids. CDR1 is SNHLY and CDR2 is FYNNEI in the germline V gene. This chain's CDR3 is CASSEPDPGKPGELFF. The DNA for the CDR3 is TGTGCCAGCAGTGAACCCGACCCCGGCAAACCCGGGGAGCTGTTTTTT. The whole variable domain, remainder taken from reference TRBV2 and TRBJ2-2, is EPEVTQTPSHQVTQMGQEVILRCVPISNHLYFYWYRQILGQKVEFLVSFYNNEISEKSEIFDDQFSVERPDGSNFTLKIRSTKLEDSAMYFCASSEPDPGKPGELFFGEGSRLTVL.

This chain joins TRBV7-3 and TRBJ2-1; D unresolved. The CDR3 spans 15 residues. CDR1 is SGHTA, CDR2 FQGTGA, per germline. The V end lost 2 bases, the J end lost 6 bases, and 14 bases lay between the germline ends. CDR3 amino acids: CASSLLRRLSNEQFF. CDR3 DNA sequence: TGTGCCAGCAGCTTATTAAGGAGACTGAGCAATGAGCAGTTCTTC. The full variable domain, completed using reference TRBV7-3 and TRBJ2-1, is GAGVSQTPSNKVTEKGKYVELRCDPISGHTALYWYRQSLGQGPEFLIYFQGTGAADDSGLPNDRFFAVRPEGSVSTLKIQRTERGDSAVYLCASSLLRRLSNEQFFGPGTRLTVL.

The rearrangement links TRBV27 to TRBJ1-5, with D possibly being TRBD1 (5 bases). The germline CDR1 and CDR2 sequences are MNHEY and SMNVEV (reference sequence). The CDR3 has 14 amino acids. Trimming removed 4 bases from V and 5 bases from J, with 12 bases in between. This CDR3 reads CASSSTLGDQPQHF. The CDR3 DNA reads as TGTGCCAGCAGTTCTACATTGGGGGATCAGCCCCAGCATTTT.

This clonotype was seen only a few times. The chain joins TRBV5-1 to TRBJ1-1; unclear D gene. Germline V gene sequence: CDR1 SGHRS, CDR2 YFSETQ. Trimming took 2 bases from V and 5 from J, leaving 13 bases between them. The CDR3 length is 14 residues. The CDR3 bases are TGCGCCAGCAGCTTAAGTAAGGCGGAGACTGAAGCTTTCTTT. Its protein is CASSLSKAETEAFF.

The V gene is TRBV3-1, the J gene TRBJ2-7; D unresolved. Germline V gene data show CDR1 as LGHDT and CDR2 as YNNKEL (reference sequence). The germline V and J ends were trimmed by 4 bases and 7 bases, with 17 bases remaining between them. The length of the CDR3 is 14 residues. The DNA for the CDR3 is TGTGCCAGCAGCCTAGATACACGCTACCCGGAGCAGTACTTC. Protein sequence: CASSLDTRYPEQYF.

The CDR3 DNA reads TGTGCCAGCAGTTTATCATCTTCGGGTGGCTACACCTTC. Amino acid sequence: CASSLSSSGGYTF. This chain links TRBV28 with TRBJ1-2, with D unresolved. Germline V gene sequence: CDR1 MDHEN, CDR2 SYDVKM. Between the trimmed V and J ends, which lost 1 base and 7 bases, there was a span of 10 bases. The CDR3 has 13 amino acids.

The rearrangement links TRBV7-3 to TRBJ2-1, with a weak D call TRBD1 (6 bases). Deletions cut 5 bases from V and 0 bases from J, with 11 bases between. CDR3 length: 15 amino acids. The germline V gene encodes CDR1 SGHTA and CDR2 FQGTGA. The CDR3 loop is CASSEDRLSYNEQFF. In DNA form, the CDR3 reads TGTGCCAGCAGCGAAGACAGGCTCTCCTACAATGAGCAGTTCTTC.

This clonotype was observed a handful of times. The V call is TRBV4-1, the J call TRBJ2-7; D could derive from TRBD1 or TRBD2 (5 bases each). Germline V gene sequence: CDR1 MGHRA, CDR2 YSYEKL. Deletions cut 6 bases from V and 2 bases from J, with 17 bases between. The CDR3 consists of 15 residues. CDR3 bases: TGCGCCAGCAGTAGGGGTCGGGGTCTACCCTACGAGCAGTACTTC. Translated, it gives CASSRGRGLPYEQYF.

This clonotype was seen a handful of times. The genes are TRBV27 and TRBJ2-7; D tentatively fits TRBD1 or TRBD2 (6 bases each). The CDR3 consists of 15 residues. V was shortened by 7 bases and J by 4 bases, with 20 bases between the two germline ends. The germline gives CDR1 MNHEY, CDR2 SMNVEV (reference sequence). CDR3 in DNA: TGTGCCAGCAATGGGCTGGGGCAGGGGACTTACGAGCAGTACTTC. This gives the protein CASNGLGQGTYEQYF.

This clonotype was observed a handful of times. The rearrangement links TRBV25-1 to TRBJ2-5, with D possibly TRBD1 on 6 matching bases. The ends were cut back, 2 bases at V and 2 bases at J, with 12 bases in the middle. This CDR3 is built from 15 residues. CDR1 is MGHDK, CDR2 SYGVNS, per germline. The CDR3 region has the DNA TGTGCCAGCAGTGAACCATCAGGGGTGCAAGAGACCCAGTACTTC. This translates into CASSEPSGVQETQYF.

This chain joins TRBV5-1 and TRBJ1-2; the D is unclear. This CDR3 has 13 amino acids. Germline lookup yields CDR1 SGHRS and CDR2 YFSETQ. The germline V and J ends were trimmed by 2 bases and 3 bases, with 8 bases remaining between them. For the CDR3, the DNA is TGCGCCAGCAGCTTCCAGGAAGACTATGGCTACACCTTC. It codes for CASSFQEDYGYTF.

The chain uses TRBV5-1 and TRBJ1-5, with a possible D match to TRBD1 (5 bases). Looked up from germline, CDR1 is SGHRS and CDR2 is YFSETQ. Trimming removed 0 bases from V and 2 bases from J, with 12 bases in between. This CDR3 comprises 16 residues. The CDR3 here is CASSLGTVGGNQPQHF. In nucleotides, the CDR3 is TGCGCCAGCAGCTTGGGGACGGTGGGGGGCAATCAGCCCCAGCATTTT.

The chain is built from TRBV7-3 and TRBJ2-6; maybe TRBD1 (7 bases). The CDR3 runs to 17 residues. CDR1 and CDR2 from the germline V gene are SGHTA and FQGTGA. Trimming left V 4 bases short and J 0 bases short, with 13 bases between. This CDR3 reads CASSSRGVGSGANVLTF. CDR3 bases: TGTGCCAGCAGCTCCAGGGGGGTAGGCTCTGGGGCCAACGTCCTGACTTTC.

This clonotype came up a few times. The gene calls are TRBV10-3 and TRBJ1-2; D unclear. V was cut by 4 bases and J by 3 bases, with 12 bases left in between. Germline V gene sequence: CDR1 ENHRY, CDR2 SYGVKD. This CDR3 contains 14 residues. CDR3 DNA sequence: TGTGCCATCAGTGGTCGTGGGCTGGACTATGGCTACACCTTC. Translation gives CAISGRGLDYGYTF.

The chain recombines TRBV2 with TRBJ2-7, with 8 bases identical to TRBD1. CDR1 and CDR2 (germline): SNHLY, FYNNEI. V shed 5 bases, J shed 11 bases, and the junction held 14 bases outside the gene matches. The CDR3 loop spans 14 amino acids. In DNA, the CDR3 is TGTGCCAGCAGTCCGTTACAGGGGGGTCCGAGGGAGTACTTC. Its translation is CASSPLQGGPREYF. The full variable domain, with the rest looked up from reference TRBV2 and TRBJ2-7, is EPEVTQTPSHQVTQMGQEVILRCVPISNHLYFYWYRQILGQKVEFLVSFYNNEISEKSEIFDDQFSVERPDGSNFTLKIRSTKLEDSAMYFCASSPLQGGPREYFGPGTRLTVT.

The V call is TRBV12-3 or TRBV12-4, the J call TRBJ2-7, with D possibly matching TRBD1 (6 bases). The CDR3 consists of 13 residues. Trimming cost V 7 bases and J 6 bases, with 16 bases left between them. CDR3 sequence: CASTVSKGGEQYF. CDR3 DNA: TGTGCCAGCACCGTCTCTAAAGGGGGCGAGCAGTACTTC.